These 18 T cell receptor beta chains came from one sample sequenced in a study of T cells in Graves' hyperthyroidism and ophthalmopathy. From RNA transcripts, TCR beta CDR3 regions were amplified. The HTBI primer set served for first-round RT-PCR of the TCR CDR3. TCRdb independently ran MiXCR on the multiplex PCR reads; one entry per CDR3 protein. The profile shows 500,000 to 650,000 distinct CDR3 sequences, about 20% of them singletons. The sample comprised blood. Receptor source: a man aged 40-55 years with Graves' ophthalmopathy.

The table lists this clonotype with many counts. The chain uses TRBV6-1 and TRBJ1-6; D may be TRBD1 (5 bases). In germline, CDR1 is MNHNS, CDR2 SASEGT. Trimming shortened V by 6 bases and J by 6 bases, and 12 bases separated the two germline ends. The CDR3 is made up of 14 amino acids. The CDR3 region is CASRGTSTNSPLHF. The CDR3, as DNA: TGTGCCAGCAGGGGGACCAGTACTAATTCACCCCTCCACTTT.

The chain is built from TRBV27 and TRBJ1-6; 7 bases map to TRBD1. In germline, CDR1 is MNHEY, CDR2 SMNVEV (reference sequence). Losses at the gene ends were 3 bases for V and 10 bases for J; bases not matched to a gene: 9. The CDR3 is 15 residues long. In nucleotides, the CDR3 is TGTGCCAGCAGTTTCGGCCAGGGGGGTAACTCACCCCTCCACTTT. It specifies CASSFGQGGNSPLHF.

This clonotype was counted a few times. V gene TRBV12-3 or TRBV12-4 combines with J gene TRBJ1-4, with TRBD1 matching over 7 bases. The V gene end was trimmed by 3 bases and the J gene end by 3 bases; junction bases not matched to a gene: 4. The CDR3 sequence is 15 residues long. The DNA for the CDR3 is TGTGCCAGCAGTTTCTATGGGACAGCTAATGAAAAACTGTTTTTT. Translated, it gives CASSFYGTANEKLFF.

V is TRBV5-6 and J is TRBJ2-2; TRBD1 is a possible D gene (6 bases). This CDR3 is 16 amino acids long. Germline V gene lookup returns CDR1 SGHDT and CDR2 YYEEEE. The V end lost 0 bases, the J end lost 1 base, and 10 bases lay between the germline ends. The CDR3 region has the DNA TGTGCCAGCAGCTTGGTACTGGGACAGAACACCGGGGAGCTGTTTTTT. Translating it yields CASSLVLGQNTGELFF. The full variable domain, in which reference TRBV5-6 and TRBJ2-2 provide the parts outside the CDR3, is DAGVTQSPTHLIKTRGQQVTLRCSPKSGHDTVSWYQQALGQGPQFIFQYYEEEERQRGNFPDRFSGHQFPNYSSELNVNALLLGDSALYLCASSLVLGQNTGELFFGEGSRLTVL.

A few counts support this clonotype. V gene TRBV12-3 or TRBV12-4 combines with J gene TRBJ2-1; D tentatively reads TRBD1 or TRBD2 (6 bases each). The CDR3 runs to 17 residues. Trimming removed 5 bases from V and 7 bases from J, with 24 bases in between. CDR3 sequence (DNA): TGTGCCAGCAGTACCCGGGCTTTAGGGGGGTGGGCGAATGAGCAGTTCTTC. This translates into CASSTRALGGWANEQFF.

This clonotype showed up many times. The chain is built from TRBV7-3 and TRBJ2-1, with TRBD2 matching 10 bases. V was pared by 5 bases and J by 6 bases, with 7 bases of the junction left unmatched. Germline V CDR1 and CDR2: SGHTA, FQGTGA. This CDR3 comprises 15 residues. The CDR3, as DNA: TGTGCCAGCAGCACCACTAGCGGGATCTTCAATGAGCAGTTCTTC. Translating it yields CASSTTSGIFNEQFF.

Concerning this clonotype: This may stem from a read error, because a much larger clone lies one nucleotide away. The CDR3 DNA reads as TGTGCCAGCAGTTTAAGGCTAGCGGGAGCGGGCGGGCAGTACTTC. Residues: CASSLRLAGAGGQYF. The J gene is TRBJ2-7, the V gene TRBV28; 10 nucleotides match TRBD2. This CDR3 is built from 15 residues. Germline CDR1 reads MDHEN; CDR2 reads SYDVKM. Germline trimming cut 2 bases from V and 9 bases from J; bases unmatched to any gene: 10.

In DNA form, the CDR3 reads TGTGCCAGCACCAGAGGTATCGGGGGCGCAGGCACAGATACGCAGTATTTT. Its translation is CASTRGIGGAGTDTQYF. The chain employs TRBV12-3 or TRBV12-4 and TRBJ2-3, with D perhaps being TRBD1 or TRBD2 (6 bases each). The CDR3 has 17 amino acids. V was trimmed by 7 bases and J by 1 base, leaving 21 bases between them.

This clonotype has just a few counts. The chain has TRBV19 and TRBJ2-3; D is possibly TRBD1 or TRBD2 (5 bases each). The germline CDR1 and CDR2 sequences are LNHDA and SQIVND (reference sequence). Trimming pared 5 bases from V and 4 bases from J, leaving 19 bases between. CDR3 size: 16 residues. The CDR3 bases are TGTGCCAGTAGTGCAGGGCAGGGTTGGGACGCAGATACGCAGTATTTT. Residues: CASSAGQGWDADTQYF.

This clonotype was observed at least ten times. The CDR3 loop reads CASSDLAGGPNEQFF. As DNA, the CDR3 is TGCGCCAGCTCTGACCTAGCGGGAGGGCCGAATGAGCAGTTCTTC. The chain couples TRBV5-1 to TRBJ2-1; 12 bases align to TRBD2. This CDR3 is built from 15 residues. Germline CDR1 reads SGHRS; CDR2 reads YFSETQ. With 7 bases clipped from V and 7 bases from J, the junction kept 9 bases outside the gene matches.

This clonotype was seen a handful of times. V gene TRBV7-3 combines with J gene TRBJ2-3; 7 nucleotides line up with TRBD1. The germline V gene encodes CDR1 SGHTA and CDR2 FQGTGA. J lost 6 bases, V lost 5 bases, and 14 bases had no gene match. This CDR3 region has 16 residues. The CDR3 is CASSPTFLDRLDTQYF. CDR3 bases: TGTGCCAGCAGCCCCACCTTCTTGGACAGGCTGGATACGCAGTATTTT.

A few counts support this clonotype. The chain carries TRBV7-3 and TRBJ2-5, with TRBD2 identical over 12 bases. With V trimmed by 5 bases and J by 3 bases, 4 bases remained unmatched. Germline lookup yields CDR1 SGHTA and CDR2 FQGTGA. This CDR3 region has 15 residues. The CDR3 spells CASSLRLAGEETQYF. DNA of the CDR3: TGTGCCAGCAGCCTTAGACTAGCGGGAGAAGAGACCCAGTACTTC.

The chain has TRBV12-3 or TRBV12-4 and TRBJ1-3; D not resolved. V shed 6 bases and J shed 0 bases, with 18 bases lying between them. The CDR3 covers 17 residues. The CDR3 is CASRSDGVSGSGNTIYF. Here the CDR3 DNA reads TGTGCCAGCAGATCCGACGGAGTGTCGGGCTCTGGAAACACCATATATTTT.

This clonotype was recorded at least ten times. CDR3: CASSYGQTYEQYF. Written as DNA, the CDR3 is TGCGCCAGCAGTTACGGCCAAACCTACGAGCAGTACTTC. The chain uses TRBV5-1 and TRBJ2-7; no clear D. The length of the CDR3 is 13 residues. Trimming took 5 bases from V and 2 from J, leaving 11 bases between them. CDR1 and CDR2 (germline): SGHRS, YFSETQ.

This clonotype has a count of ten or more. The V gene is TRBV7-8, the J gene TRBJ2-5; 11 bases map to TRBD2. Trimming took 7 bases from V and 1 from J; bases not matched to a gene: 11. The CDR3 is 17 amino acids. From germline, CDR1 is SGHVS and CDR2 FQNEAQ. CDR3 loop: CASTLGASGGFQETQYF. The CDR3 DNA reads TGTGCCAGCACCCTAGGGGCTAGCGGGGGGTTCCAAGAGACCCAGTACTTC.

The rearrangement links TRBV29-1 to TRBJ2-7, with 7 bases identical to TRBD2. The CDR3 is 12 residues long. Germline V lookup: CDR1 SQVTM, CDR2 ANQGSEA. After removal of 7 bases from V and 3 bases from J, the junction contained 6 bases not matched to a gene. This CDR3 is CSASTSRYEQYF. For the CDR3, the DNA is TGCAGCGCCTCGACTAGCCGCTACGAGCAGTACTTC.

CDR3 protein: CASSYIGFMANNEQFF. The CDR3 nucleotides read TGTGCCAGCAGTTACATCGGATTTATGGCCAACAATGAGCAGTTCTTC. The chain is built from TRBV6-2 or TRBV6-3 and TRBJ2-1, with D uncertain. The CDR3 contains 16 residues. Per the germline V gene, CDR1 is MNHEY and CDR2 is SVGEGT. With 2 bases removed from V and 5 bases from J, the gap between germline ends came to 16 bases.

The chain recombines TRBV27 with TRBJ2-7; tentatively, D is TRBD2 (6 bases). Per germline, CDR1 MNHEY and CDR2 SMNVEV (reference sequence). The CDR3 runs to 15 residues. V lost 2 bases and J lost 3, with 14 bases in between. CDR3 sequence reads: CASSLRGAPYYEQYF. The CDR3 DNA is TGTGCCAGCAGTTTACGCGGGGCTCCCTACTACGAGCAGTACTTC.